Below, one T cell receptor (beta chain) is given with its context. Its antigen is unidentified. Clones were sequenced by immunoSEQ multiplex PCR, and TCRdb holds only the in-frame ones, with some missing. Of about 75,000 clones in the sample, about 88% were seen once. V was trimmed by 2 bases and J by 2 bases, leaving 16 bases between them. CDR1 SGDLS and CDR2 YYNGEE come from the germline V gene. CDR3 length: 17 amino acids. This sample stems from a study of OX40 agonist ivuxolimab in advanced cancers. Whole-study results and caveats: The mean number of expanded clones was higher in CD8+ T cells than in CD4+.

V is TRBV9 and J is TRBJ2-2; D is perhaps TRBD1 (5 bases). The origin of this receptor is an adult with an advanced solid tumor such as melanoma, head and neck, liver or kidney cancer. Sequenced material: CD4+ or CD8+ T cells sorted from blood, taken in a trial of the OX40 agonist ivuxolimab. CDR3 sequence: CASSVTDNRLNTGELFF. In nucleotides, the CDR3 is TGTGCCAGCAGCGTCACGGACAACAGGCTTAACACCGGGGAGCTGTTTTTT.